The rows below give T cell receptor beta chains drawn from one sample of a study of T cells in Graves' hyperthyroidism and ophthalmopathy. MiXCR was run by TCRdb on the multiplex PCR reads, yielding one entry per CDR3 protein. Here the sample spans around 370,000 distinct CDR3 sequences, around 20% being singletons. What was sequenced was blood. All receptors derive from a man between 18 and 35 years old with Graves' ophthalmopathy. The CDR3 runs from the conserved cysteine through the conserved F or W. The order of the fields is clone size, V gene, J gene, CDR3 protein. Size values are once, few and many counts, or a class for expanded clones, and some rows have none.

abundance: once
v_gene: TRBV12-3/TRBV12-4
j_gene: TRBJ1-3
CDR3aa: CASTRSGNTIYF

abundance: many
v_gene: TRBV28
j_gene: TRBJ1-3
CDR3aa: CASSPRGIGNTIYF

abundance: few
v_gene: TRBV5-5
j_gene: TRBJ1-4
CDR3aa: CASSPREDGEKLFF

abundance: few
v_gene: TRBV20-1
j_gene: TRBJ2-5
CDR3aa: CSASPTLEGAETQYF

abundance: -
v_gene: TRBV12-3/TRBV12-4
j_gene: TRBJ2-2
CDR3aa: CASSFGGGNTGELFF

abundance: many
v_gene: TRBV7-9
j_gene: TRBJ2-5
CDR3aa: CASSLARGLAGSIQETQYF

abundance: many
v_gene: TRBV20-1
j_gene: TRBJ1-2
CDR3aa: CSARGFSKKYNYGYTF

abundance: many
v_gene: TRBV12-3/TRBV12-4
j_gene: TRBJ1-1
CDR3aa: CASSSSGTPTEAFF

abundance: -
v_gene: TRBV7-9
j_gene: TRBJ2-7
CDR3aa: CASSHPTSYEQYF

abundance: few
v_gene: TRBV12-3/TRBV12-4
j_gene: TRBJ1-6
CDR3aa: CASTSGGLGSPLHF

abundance: -
v_gene: TRBV11-2
j_gene: TRBJ1-5
CDR3aa: CASSLGGTGSEPQHF

abundance: many
v_gene: TRBV7-9
j_gene: TRBJ1-1
CDR3aa: CASSLGDQAEAFF

abundance: -
v_gene: TRBV20-1
j_gene: TRBJ1-1
CDR3aa: CSASTGQGWTEAFF

abundance: many
v_gene: TRBV3-1
j_gene: TRBJ2-1
CDR3aa: CASSRDRYNEQFF

abundance: -
v_gene: TRBV7-3
j_gene: TRBJ2-3
CDR3aa: CASSETGTSDTDTQYF

abundance: many
v_gene: TRBV11-2
j_gene: TRBJ2-1
CDR3aa: CASGWDPAAYNEQFF

abundance: -
v_gene: TRBV7-9
j_gene: TRBJ2-3
CDR3aa: CASSLNGQTTDTQYF

abundance: many
v_gene: TRBV5-1
j_gene: TRBJ2-7
CDR3aa: CASRSAPRQEDEQYF

abundance: few
v_gene: TRBV11-2
j_gene: TRBJ2-7
CDR3aa: CASSLVTTVGYEQYF

abundance: few
v_gene: TRBV3-1
j_gene: TRBJ2-1
CDR3aa: CASSQDGRGEQFF

abundance: once
v_gene: TRBV12-3/TRBV12-4
j_gene: TRBJ2-2
CDR3aa: CASSHAGERTGELFF

abundance: -
v_gene: TRBV20-1
j_gene: TRBJ1-2
CDR3aa: CSARDRAPGYTF

abundance: few
v_gene: TRBV7-8
j_gene: TRBJ2-5
CDR3aa: CASSLGPGNRGGETQYF

abundance: -
v_gene: TRBV24-1
j_gene: TRBJ1-2
CDR3aa: CATSDGTDVYGYTF

abundance: -
v_gene: TRBV14
j_gene: TRBJ2-3
CDR3aa: CASSSGTGDTDTQYF

abundance: many
v_gene: TRBV11-2
j_gene: TRBJ1-3
CDR3aa: CASSLWGIFSGNTIYF

abundance: few
v_gene: TRBV7-2
j_gene: TRBJ1-2
CDR3aa: CASSPRTGLGGGYTF

abundance: -
v_gene: TRBV12-3/TRBV12-4
j_gene: -
CDR3aa: CASSPGRSYEQFF

abundance: many
v_gene: TRBV20-1
j_gene: TRBJ2-1
CDR3aa: CSAPRVVQNEQFF